The sequence of this T cell receptor beta chain was determined in a study of T cell repertoires in cytomegalovirus infection. Study-level background: The authors used CMV epitopes that were HLA-C-restricted (recently identified) and HLA-B-restricted (well studied). Whole-study findings and limits: HLA-C-restricted CMV clonotypes gave the most frequent clonotype in two of eight donors.

CDR3 size: 20 residues. V was clipped by 0 bases and J by 0 bases, with 19 bases between them. In germline, CDR1 is SGHRS, CDR2 YFSETQ. On this clonotype itself: Its matching antigen is unknown.

Via MiXCR, TCRdb re-called the reads, giving one row per CDR3 protein. This table holds about half a million distinct CDR3 sequences, 30% to 40% found once. The sequences come from cultured PBMCs, collected from culture after CMV antigen stimulation. The TCR was taken from a human donor in good health (CMV status not recorded). Some clones in this sample may be carry-over from other donors' samples. The J gene is TRBJ2-6, the V gene TRBV5-1; the D gene is possibly TRBD1 (7 bases). In DNA form, the CDR3 reads TGCGCCAGCAGCTTGGCAGCAGGGGGGACGTTTATCTCTGGGGCCAACGTCCTGACTTTC. Translation gives CASSLAAGGTFISGANVLTF.